This T cell receptor beta chain comes out of a study of T cell repertoires in aging, cancer and after chemotherapy. This clonotype was seen only a few times. Amplification of TCR beta used genomic DNA extracted from peripheral blood. The CDR3 runs 14 residues. CDR1 and CDR2 (germline): KGHSH, LQKENI. Trimming left V 5 bases short and J 1 base short, with 11 bases between. TRB rearrangements spanning V, D and J were amplified using mixed TRB-A/B primers. TCRdb processed the multiplex PCR reads anew with MiXCR; each CDR3 protein has one entry. In the table there are 4,500 to 5,000 distinct CDR3 sequences, 20% to 30% of which are singletons.

The genes are TRBV18 and TRBJ1-1; D gene unclear. The clonotype originates from a human donor with a blood cancer. The sample was blood. The CDR3, as DNA: TGTGCCAGCTCATCGGTGGCGACGAACACTGAAGCTTTCTTT. Encoded protein: CASSSVATNTEAFF. The full variable domain, with the rest looked up from reference TRBV18 and TRBJ1-1, is NAGVMQNPRHLVRRRGQEARLRCSPMKGHSHVYWYRQLPEEGLKFMVYLQKENIIDESGMPKERFSAEFPKEGPSILRIQQVVRGDSAAYFCASSSVATNTEAFFGQGTRLTVV.